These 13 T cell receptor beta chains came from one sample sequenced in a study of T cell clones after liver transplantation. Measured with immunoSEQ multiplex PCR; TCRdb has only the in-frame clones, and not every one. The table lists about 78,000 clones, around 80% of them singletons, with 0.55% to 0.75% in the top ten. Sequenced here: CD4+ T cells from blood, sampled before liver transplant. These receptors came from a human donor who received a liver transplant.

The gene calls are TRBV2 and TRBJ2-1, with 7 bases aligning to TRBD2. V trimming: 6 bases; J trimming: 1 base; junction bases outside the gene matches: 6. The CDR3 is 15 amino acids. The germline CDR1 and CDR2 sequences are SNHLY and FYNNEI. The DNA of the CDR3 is TGTGCCAGCAGCGTACTAGCGACTTCCTACAATGAGCAGTTCTTC. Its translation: CASSVLATSYNEQFF.

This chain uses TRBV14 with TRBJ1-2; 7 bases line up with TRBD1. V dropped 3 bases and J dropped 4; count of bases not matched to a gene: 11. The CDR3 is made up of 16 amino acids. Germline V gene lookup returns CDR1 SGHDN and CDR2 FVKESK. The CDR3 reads CASSQGATGRAYGYTF. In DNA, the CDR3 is TGTGCCAGCAGCCAGGGAGCGACAGGGAGGGCCTATGGCTACACCTTC.

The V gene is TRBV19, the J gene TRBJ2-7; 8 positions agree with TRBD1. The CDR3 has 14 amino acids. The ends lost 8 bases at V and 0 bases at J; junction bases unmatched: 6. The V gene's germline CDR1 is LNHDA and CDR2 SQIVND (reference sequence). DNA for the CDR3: TGTGCCAGTGCAGGGGGCCCCCTCTCCTACGAGCAGTACTTC. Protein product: CASAGGPLSYEQYF.

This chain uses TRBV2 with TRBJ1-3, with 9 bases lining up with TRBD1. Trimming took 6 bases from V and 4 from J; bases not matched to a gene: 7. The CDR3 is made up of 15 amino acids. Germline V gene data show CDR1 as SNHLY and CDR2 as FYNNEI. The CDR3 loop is CASSLTGGAGNTIYF. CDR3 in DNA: TGTGCCAGCAGCTTAACAGGGGGCGCCGGAAACACCATATATTTT.

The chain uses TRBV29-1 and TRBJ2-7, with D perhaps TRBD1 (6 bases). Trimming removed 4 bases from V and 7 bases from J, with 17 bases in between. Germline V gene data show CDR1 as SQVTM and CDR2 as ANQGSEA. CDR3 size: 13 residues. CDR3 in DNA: TGCAGCGTTGGGGGCAGGGGAAACGGGGAGCAGTACTTC. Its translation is CSVGGRGNGEQYF.

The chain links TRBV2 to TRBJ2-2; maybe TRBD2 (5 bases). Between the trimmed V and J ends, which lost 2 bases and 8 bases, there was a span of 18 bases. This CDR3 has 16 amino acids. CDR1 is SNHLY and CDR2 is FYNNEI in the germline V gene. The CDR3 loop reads CASSENVGLGGGELFF. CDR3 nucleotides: TGTGCCAGCAGTGAAAATGTTGGGCTAGGAGGTGGGGAGCTGTTTTTT.

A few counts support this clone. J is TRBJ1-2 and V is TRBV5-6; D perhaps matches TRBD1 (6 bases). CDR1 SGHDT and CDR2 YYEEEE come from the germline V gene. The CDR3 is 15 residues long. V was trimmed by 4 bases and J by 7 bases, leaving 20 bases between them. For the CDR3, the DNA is TGTGCCAGCAGCACCCCCCAGGGGCGCGCACTTGGCTACACCTTC. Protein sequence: CASSTPQGRALGYTF.

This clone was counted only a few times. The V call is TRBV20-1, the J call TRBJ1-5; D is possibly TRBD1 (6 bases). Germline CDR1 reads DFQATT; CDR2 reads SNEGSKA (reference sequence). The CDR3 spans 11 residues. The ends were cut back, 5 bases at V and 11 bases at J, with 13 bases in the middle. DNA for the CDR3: TGCAGTGCTGAACAGGGCCTGGCCCAGCATTTT. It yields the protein CSAEQGLAQHF.

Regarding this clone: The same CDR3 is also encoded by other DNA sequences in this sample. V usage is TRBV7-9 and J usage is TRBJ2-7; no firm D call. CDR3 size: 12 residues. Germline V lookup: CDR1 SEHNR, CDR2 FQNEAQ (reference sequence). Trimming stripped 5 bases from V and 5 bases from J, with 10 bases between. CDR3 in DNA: TGTGCCAGCAGCCGAGACCGGGACGAGCAGTACTTC. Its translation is CASSRDRDEQYF.

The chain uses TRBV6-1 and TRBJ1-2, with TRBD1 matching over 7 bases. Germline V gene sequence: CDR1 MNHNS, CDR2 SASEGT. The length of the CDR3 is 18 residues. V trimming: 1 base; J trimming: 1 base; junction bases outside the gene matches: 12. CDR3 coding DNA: TGTGCCAGCAGTGAAGTTGGAGGGGGCCTGGGGATTAACTATGGCTACACCTTC. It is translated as CASSEVGGGLGINYGYTF.

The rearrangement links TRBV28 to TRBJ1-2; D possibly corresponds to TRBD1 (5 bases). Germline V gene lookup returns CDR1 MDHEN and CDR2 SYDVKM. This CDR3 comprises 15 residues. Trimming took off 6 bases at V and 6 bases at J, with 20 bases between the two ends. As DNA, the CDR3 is TGTGCCAGCAGCTCCGGGACGGTTTCAGTCGATGGCTACACCTTC. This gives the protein CASSSGTVSVDGYTF.

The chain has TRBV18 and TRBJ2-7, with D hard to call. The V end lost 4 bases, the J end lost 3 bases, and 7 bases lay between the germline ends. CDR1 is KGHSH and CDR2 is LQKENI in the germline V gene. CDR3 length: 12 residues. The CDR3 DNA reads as TGTGCCAGCTCACGAGACGGCTACGAGCAGTACTTC. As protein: CASSRDGYEQYF.

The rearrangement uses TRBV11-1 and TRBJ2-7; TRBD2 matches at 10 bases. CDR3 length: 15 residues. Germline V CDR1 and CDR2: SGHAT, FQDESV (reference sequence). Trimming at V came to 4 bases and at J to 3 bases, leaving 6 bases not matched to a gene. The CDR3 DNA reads TGTGCCAGCAGCTCGCTAGCGGGAGCGTTCTACGAGCAGTACTTC. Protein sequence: CASSSLAGAFYEQYF.